This note documents a single TCR beta chain sequence. Antigen: not known. Markers CD45RO/CCR7/CD25/CD127/CD95/CD27 served to sort CD4+ naive, central memory, regulatory and stem cell-like memory cells. This sample was taken from a study of beta chain features in type 1 diabetes. Study at large: What patients shared with healthy donors was a similar profile of age, gender and cell yields. The study's findings and limits: TCRB rearrangement may or may not be influenced by HLA type; here this remained unresolved. Short templates might get an advantage during PCR, and this would be equal in patients and controls. Type 1 diabetes patients had moderately but significantly shorter TCRB CDR3s in all four CD4+ subsets.

The germline CDR1 and CDR2 sequences are SEHNR and FQNEAQ (reference sequence). The V end lost 2 bases, the J end lost 2 bases, and 9 bases lay between the germline ends. The length of the CDR3 is 14 residues. cDNA synthesis used the whole RNA isolate, giving expressed TCRB sequences. TCRdb keeps only in-frame clones here, not all; method: immunoSEQ multiplex PCR. The sample lists 250,000 to 300,000 clones; around 25% were seen once. Sequencing was done on a sample of naive CD4+ T cells from blood. This sequence originates from a woman aged 25 to 39 with type 1 diabetes. The chain has TRBV7-9 and TRBJ1-1; D gene uncertain. The CDR3 DNA is TGTGCCAGCAGCTTATTGGGCAGCAACACTGAAGCTTTCTTT. Amino acids: CASSLLGSNTEAFF.